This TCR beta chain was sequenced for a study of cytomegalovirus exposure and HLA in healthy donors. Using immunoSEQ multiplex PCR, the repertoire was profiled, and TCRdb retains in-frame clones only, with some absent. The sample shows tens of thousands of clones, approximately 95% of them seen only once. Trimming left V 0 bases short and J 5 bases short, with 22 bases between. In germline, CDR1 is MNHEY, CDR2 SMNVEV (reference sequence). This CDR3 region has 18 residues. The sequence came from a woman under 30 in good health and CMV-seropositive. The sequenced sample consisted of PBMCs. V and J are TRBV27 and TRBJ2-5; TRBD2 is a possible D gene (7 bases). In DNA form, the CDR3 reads TGTGCCAGCAGTTTATCGAGGGAGGGGGGGGGCCGAAAGGAGACCCAGTACTTC. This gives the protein CASSLSREGGGRKETQYF.